One and the same sample provided the 30 T cell receptor beta chains below, sequenced in a study of blood T cells in healthy people across ages. Together with a sample-barcoded 5' primer, a J-beta primer mix was included in a second PCR lasting about 7 to 12 cycles. TCRdb independently ran MiXCR on the 5' RACE reads; one entry per CDR3 protein. The sample gives more than 650,000 distinct CDR3 sequences, around a fifth of which show up once; under 25% is in the top ten. The sequenced material came from blood. These TCRs come from a man aged 70-80 years in good health.

This clonotype occurred a few times. This chain uses TRBV20-1 with TRBJ2-6, with D hard to call. Germline CDR1 reads DFQATT; CDR2 reads SNEGSKA (reference sequence). The CDR3 runs 15 residues. Trimming shortened V by 0 bases and J by 3 bases, and 9 bases separated the two germline ends. DNA of the CDR3: TGCAGTGCTAGAGATGACCGGGTTGGGGCCAACGTCCTGACTTTC. It translates to CSARDDRVGANVLTF.

The chain carries TRBV6-2 or TRBV6-3 and TRBJ2-3; 13 bases are shared with TRBD2. With 6 bases clipped from V and 4 bases from J, the junction kept 4 bases outside the gene matches. There are 15 residues in the CDR3. Germline CDR1 and CDR2: MNHEY and SVGEGT. DNA of the CDR3: TGTGCCAGCAGCATCGGACTAGCGGGAGCAGATACGCAGTATTTT. Amino acid sequence: CASSIGLAGADTQYF.

The chain combines TRBV28 with TRBJ1-2; possibly TRBD1 for D (6 bases). Germline CDR1 is MDHEN and CDR2 is SYDVKM. V lost 5 bases, J lost 7 bases, and 23 bases lay in between. The length of the CDR3 is 16 residues. This CDR3 is CASSQTDGGREGGYTF. Here the CDR3 DNA reads TGTGCCAGCAGTCAAACCGACGGGGGCCGGGAAGGTGGCTACACCTTC.

This clonotype was counted a few times. The chain has TRBV9 and TRBJ2-1; D unresolved. Trimming removed 0 bases at V and 6 bases at J, with 13 bases between. CDR1 SGDLS and CDR2 YYNGEE come from the germline V gene. This CDR3 is 15 amino acids long. CDR3 residues: CASSVAGPSRNEQFF. CDR3 nucleotides: TGTGCCAGCAGCGTAGCTGGCCCCTCGCGCAATGAGCAGTTCTTC. Variable domain in full (rest from reference TRBV9 and TRBJ2-1): DSGVTQTPKHLITATGQRVTLRCSPRSGDLSVYWYQQSLDQGLQFLIQYYNGEERAKGNILERFSAQQFPDLHSELNLSSLELGDSALYFCASSVAGPSRNEQFFGPGTRLTVL.

This clonotype was found a few times. The chain is built from TRBV12-3 or TRBV12-4 and TRBJ2-1; D is uncertain. This CDR3 has 13 residues. Between the trimmed V and J ends, which lost 5 bases and 9 bases, there was a span of 14 bases. The DNA of the CDR3 is TGTGCCAGCAGTCCCCCCCCGCCCGGTGAGCAGTTCTTC. Its translation is CASSPPPPGEQFF.

With regard to this clonotype: The junction does not match germline at one end; this may be a read error. The rearrangement links TRBV5-1 to TRBJ1-6; 10 positions match TRBD1. Germline V lookup: CDR1 SGHRS, CDR2 YFSETQ. The CDR3 runs 16 residues. The CDR3 coding sequence is TGCGCCGGCAGCCTCGGGACAGGGGCCGAAAATTCACCCCTCCACTTT. This codes for CAGSLGTGAENSPLHF.

There are many counts of this clonotype. V usage is TRBV12-3 or TRBV12-4 and J usage is TRBJ1-2; 7 nucleotides match TRBD1. V lost 3 bases and J lost 4; bases outside the gene matches: 5. The CDR3 loop spans 14 amino acids. This chain's CDR3 is CASSFRQGLYGYTF. CDR3 sequence (DNA): TGTGCCAGCAGTTTCCGACAGGGTCTCTATGGCTACACCTTC.

This chain uses TRBV3-1 with TRBJ1-1; tentative D call: TRBD1 (6 bases). V shed 3 bases and J shed 2 bases, with 34 bases lying between them. Germline assignment: CDR1 LGHDT and CDR2 YNNKEL (reference sequence). This CDR3 comprises 22 residues. The CDR3 DNA reads TGTGCCAGCAGCCAGGCGGCGATCGGGAGCCGGACAGCGGCGGACCTAAACACTGAAGCTTTCTTT. Encoded protein: CASSQAAIGSRTAADLNTEAFF.

The V and J genes are TRBV7-2 and TRBJ2-1; D ambiguous. The germline gives CDR1 SGHTA, CDR2 FQGNSA. V was trimmed by 4 bases and J by 5 bases, leaving 9 bases between them. The CDR3 has 13 amino acids. The CDR3 reads CASSSRPNNEQFF. In DNA form, the CDR3 reads TGTGCCAGCAGCTCACGGCCCAACAATGAGCAGTTCTTC.

This clonotype was seen more than once but under ten times. This chain joins TRBV3-1 and TRBJ2-4; possibly TRBD2 for D (5 bases). The CDR3 covers 15 residues. Germline values: CDR1 LGHDT, CDR2 YNNKEL (reference sequence). Trimming took 3 bases from V and 4 from J, leaving 13 bases between them. CDR3 loop: CASSHSGNRKNIQYF. The DNA for the CDR3 is TGTGCCAGCAGCCATTCGGGGAATCGGAAAAACATTCAGTACTTC.

This chain links TRBV30 with TRBJ1-3; 7 positions agree with TRBD1. Germline lookup yields CDR1 GTSNPN and CDR2 SVGIG (reference sequence). The CDR3 extends over 15 amino acids. V shed 2 bases and J 0 bases; nucleotides not matched to a gene: 4. The CDR3 region has the DNA TGTGCCTGGAGTCGGGACAGCCGCTCTGGAAACACCATATATTTT. It translates to CAWSRDSRSGNTIYF.

This clonotype was recorded a few times. The CDR3 loop reads CASSTSSREQYV. As DNA, the CDR3 is TGTGCCAGCAGCACTAGCTCCCGAGAGCAGTACGTC. The chain combines TRBV28 with TRBJ2-7, with D perhaps TRBD2 (6 bases). CDR1 and CDR2 (germline): MDHEN, SYDVKM. This CDR3 contains 12 residues. Trimming shortened V by 6 bases and J by 7 bases, and 13 bases separated the two germline ends.

The chain uses TRBV20-1 and TRBJ2-5; TRBD2 aligns across 7 bases. The CDR3 is made up of 14 amino acids. Germline CDR1 is DFQATT and CDR2 is SNEGSKA (reference sequence). V was clipped by 5 bases and J by 4 bases; unmatched bases: 10. CDR3 residues: CSAGGGSISETQYF. The CDR3 bases are TGCAGTGCTGGGGGGGGGTCTATATCAGAGACCCAGTACTTC.

This clonotype has only a few counts. J is TRBJ1-1 and V is TRBV11-2; D not certain. V dropped 3 bases and J dropped 0 bases, with 8 bases sitting between them. CDR1 is SGHAT, CDR2 FQNNGV, per germline. The CDR3 loop spans 14 amino acids. Written as DNA, the CDR3 is TGTGCCAGCAGCTTTGGGGAGATGAACACTGAAGCTTTCTTT. This encodes CASSFGEMNTEAFF.

This clonotype was observed many times. The V and J genes are TRBV5-1 and TRBJ2-5; TRBD1 aligns across 8 bases. The CDR3 covers 16 residues. V was clipped by 5 bases and J by 3 bases; unmatched bases: 12. Per germline, CDR1 SGHRS and CDR2 YFSETQ. The CDR3 here is CASSSKLDRVEETQYF. Written as DNA, the CDR3 is TGCGCCAGCAGTTCCAAATTGGACAGGGTGGAAGAGACCCAGTACTTC.

The chain carries TRBV3-1 and TRBJ1-4, with TRBD1 matching over 7 bases. The CDR3 length is 15 residues. Germline V CDR1 and CDR2: LGHDT, YNNKEL (reference sequence). J lost 6 bases, V lost 2 bases, and 6 bases had no gene match. CDR3 nucleotides: TGTGCCAGCAGCCAACAACAGGGGAGGGATGAAAAACTGTTTTTT. Amino acids: CASSQQQGRDEKLFF.

The V gene is TRBV6-2 or TRBV6-3, the J gene TRBJ2-1, with D possibly matching TRBD2 (6 bases). The V end lost 2 bases, the J end lost 2 bases, and 13 bases lay between the germline ends. CDR1 and CDR2 (germline): MNHEY, SVGEGT. The CDR3 has 16 amino acids. CDR3 region: CASSYPAGRTYNEQFF. The CDR3 DNA reads TGTGCCAGCAGTTACCCGGCGGGGAGAACCTACAATGAGCAGTTCTTC.

The chain combines TRBV24-1 with TRBJ2-3; D is perhaps TRBD1 or TRBD2 (5 bases each). Between the trimmed V and J ends, which lost 4 bases and 7 bases, there was a span of 20 bases. CDR1 is KGHDR and CDR2 is SFDVKD in the germline V gene. The CDR3 has 16 residues. CDR3 bases: TGTGCCACCAGTGAAGGGGTGGGTCAAAGCGGACATACGCAGTATTTT. Translating it yields CATSEGVGQSGHTQYF.

In its sample, this clonotype was seen a few times. This chain joins TRBV10-3 and TRBJ2-7, with D maybe TRBD2 (5 bases). This CDR3 region has 12 residues. Germline lookup yields CDR1 ENHRY and CDR2 SYGVKD. The V and J ends lost 11 bases and 0 bases respectively, with 11 bases between them. This CDR3 is CASGSSSYEQYV. In DNA, the CDR3 is TGTGCCTCGGGGAGTAGCTCCTACGAGCAGTACGTC.

J is TRBJ1-1 and V is TRBV29-1, with 7 positions matching TRBD1. V gave up 7 bases and J gave up 0 bases; unmatched junction bases: 2. There are 12 residues in the CDR3. From germline, CDR1 is SQVTM and CDR2 ANQGSEA. CDR3 protein: CSDRGMNTEAFF. The CDR3 DNA sequence: TGCAGCGACAGGGGTATGAACACTGAAGCTTTCTTT.

The V and J genes are TRBV5-1 and TRBJ2-3, with TRBD1 matching over 11 bases. V trimming: 4 bases; J trimming: 4 bases; junction bases outside the gene matches: 8. Germline V gives CDR1 SGHRS, CDR2 YFSETQ. CDR3 length: 16 amino acids. The CDR3 is CASSPGTGGIADTQYF. The CDR3 DNA sequence: TGCGCCAGCAGCCCCGGGACAGGGGGAATTGCAGATACGCAGTATTTT.

This clonotype was seen more than once but under ten times. This chain joins TRBV28 and TRBJ1-4, with D hard to call. The CDR3 has 15 amino acids. Germline V gene sequence: CDR1 MDHEN, CDR2 SYDVKM. V shed 4 bases and J shed 5 bases, with 14 bases lying between them. The CDR3 sequence: CASSYTPTANEKLFF. DNA for the CDR3: TGTGCCAGCAGTTATACTCCTACAGCGAATGAAAAACTGTTTTTT. Combining the CDR3 with reference TRBV28 and TRBJ1-4 gives the whole variable domain DVKVTQSSRYLVKRTGEKVFLECVQDMDHENMFWYRQDPGLGLRLIYFSYDVKMKEKGDIPEGYSVSREKKERFSLILESASTNQTSMYLCASSYTPTANEKLFFGSGTQLSVL.

This clonotype was counted between two and nine times. This chain links TRBV4-1 with TRBJ2-3; no reliable D call. The CDR3 is 13 residues long. V dropped 3 bases and J dropped 4 bases, with 8 bases sitting between them. Germline loops: CDR1 MGHRA, CDR2 YSYEKL. CDR3 protein: CASSQIEADTQYF. The CDR3 coding sequence is TGCGCCAGCAGCCAGATAGAGGCAGATACGCAGTATTTT.

The V call is TRBV2, the J call TRBJ1-6; D not resolved. Germline V gives CDR1 SNHLY, CDR2 FYNNEI. V gave up 6 bases and J gave up 0 bases, with 12 bases separating them. The CDR3 is made up of 16 amino acids. The CDR3 protein is CASRKTASSYNSPLHF. CDR3 bases: TGTGCCAGCAGGAAGACGGCGAGCTCCTATAATTCACCCCTCCACTTT.

This clonotype was seen many times. V usage is TRBV29-1 and J usage is TRBJ1-4, with D unclear. This CDR3 spans 13 amino acids. V was cut by 5 bases and J by 0 bases, with 7 bases left in between. CDR1 is SQVTM and CDR2 is ANQGSEA in the germline V gene. The DNA for the CDR3 is TGCAGCGTTCGGGCAGCAACTAATGAAAAACTGTTTTTT. It codes for CSVRAATNEKLFF.

V gene TRBV18 combines with J gene TRBJ2-2; 9 nucleotides align to TRBD1. The CDR3 has 16 amino acids. With V trimmed by 0 bases and J by 4 bases, 3 bases remained unmatched. Looked up from germline, CDR1 is KGHSH and CDR2 is LQKENI. The CDR3 DNA sequence: TGTGCCAGCTCACCACCGGGACAGGGAGGCACCGGGGAGCTGTTTTTT. Translating it yields CASSPPGQGGTGELFF.

Only a few counts were recorded for this clonotype. The J gene is TRBJ2-1, the V gene TRBV20-1; 7 nucleotides match TRBD2. The CDR3 sequence is 13 residues long. The ends lost 4 bases at V and 5 bases at J; junction bases unmatched: 5. Germline lookup yields CDR1 DFQATT and CDR2 SNEGSKA (reference sequence). The CDR3: CSAMGGGNNEQFF. CDR3 sequence (DNA): TGCAGTGCTATGGGCGGGGGAAACAATGAGCAGTTCTTC.

The chain recombines TRBV5-1 with TRBJ2-7, with 7 positions matching TRBD1. The CDR3 runs 14 residues. Germline lookup yields CDR1 SGHRS and CDR2 YFSETQ. Trimming took 0 bases from V and 3 from J; bases not matched to a gene: 3. This CDR3 is CASSLGDSNYEQYF. The CDR3 bases are TGCGCCAGCAGCTTGGGGGACAGTAACTACGAGCAGTACTTC.

This clonotype was detected once. The V and J genes are TRBV19 and TRBJ1-2; a possible D gene is TRBD1 (6 bases). The CDR3 runs to 13 residues. The V and J ends lost 5 bases and 7 bases respectively, with 14 bases between them. Germline values: CDR1 LNHDA, CDR2 SQIVND (reference sequence). CDR3 DNA: TGTGCCAGTAGTGGCCAGGGGCTTTTTGGCTACACCTTC. The encoded protein is CASSGQGLFGYTF.

This clonotype was counted only a few times. This chain links TRBV20-1 with TRBJ1-5; no firm D call. The CDR3 contains 13 residues. V lost 4 bases and J lost 2, with 9 bases in between. Germline CDR1 is DFQATT and CDR2 is SNEGSKA (reference sequence). The CDR3 region has the DNA TGCAGTGCTATAGGGTTGGGCAATCAGCCCCAGCATTTT. Its translation: CSAIGLGNQPQHF.